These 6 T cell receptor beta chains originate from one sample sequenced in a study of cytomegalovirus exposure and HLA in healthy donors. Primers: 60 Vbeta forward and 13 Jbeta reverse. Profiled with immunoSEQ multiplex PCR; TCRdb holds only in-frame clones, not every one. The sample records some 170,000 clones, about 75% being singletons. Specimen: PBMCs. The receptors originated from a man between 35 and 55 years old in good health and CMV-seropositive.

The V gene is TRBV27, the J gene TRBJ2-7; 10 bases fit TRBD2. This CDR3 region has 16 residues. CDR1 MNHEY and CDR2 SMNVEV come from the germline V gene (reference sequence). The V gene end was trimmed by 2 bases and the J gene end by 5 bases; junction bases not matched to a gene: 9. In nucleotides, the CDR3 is TGTGCCAGCAGTTTAGTAGGGCTAGCGGGAGTCAACGAGCAGTACTTC. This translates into CASSLVGLAGVNEQYF.

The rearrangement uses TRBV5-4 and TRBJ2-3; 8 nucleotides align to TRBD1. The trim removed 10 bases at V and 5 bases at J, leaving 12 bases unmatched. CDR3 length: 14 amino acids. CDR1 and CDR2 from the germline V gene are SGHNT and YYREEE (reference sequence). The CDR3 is CASGTGDRGDTQYF. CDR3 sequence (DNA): TGTGCCTCCGGGACGGGCGACAGGGGAGATACGCAGTATTTT.

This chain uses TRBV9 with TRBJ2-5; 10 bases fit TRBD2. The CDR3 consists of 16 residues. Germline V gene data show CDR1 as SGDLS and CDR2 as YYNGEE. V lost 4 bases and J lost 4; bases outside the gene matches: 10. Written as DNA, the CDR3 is TGTGCCAGCAGCCGAGGGACTAGCGAGTTCCTAGAGACCCAGTACTTC. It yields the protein CASSRGTSEFLETQYF.

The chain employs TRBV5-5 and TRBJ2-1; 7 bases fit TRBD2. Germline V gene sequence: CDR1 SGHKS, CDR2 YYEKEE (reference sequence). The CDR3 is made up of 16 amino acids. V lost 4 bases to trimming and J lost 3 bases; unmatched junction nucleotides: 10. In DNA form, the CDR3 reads TGTGCCAGCAGCCCCCGGGTTGAGCGGGACTACAATGAGCAGTTCTTC. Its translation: CASSPRVERDYNEQFF.

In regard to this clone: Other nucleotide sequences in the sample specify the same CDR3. CDR3 region: CASSKGLAGGSSSYEQYF. The CDR3 bases are TGCGCCAGCAGCAAAGGACTAGCGGGAGGTTCTAGTTCCTACGAGCAGTACTTC. This rearrangement joins TRBV5-1 to TRBJ2-7; the match to TRBD2 covers 14 bases. The CDR3 loop spans 18 amino acids. The ends lost 4 bases at V and 1 base at J; junction bases unmatched: 10. Per germline, CDR1 SGHRS and CDR2 YFSETQ.

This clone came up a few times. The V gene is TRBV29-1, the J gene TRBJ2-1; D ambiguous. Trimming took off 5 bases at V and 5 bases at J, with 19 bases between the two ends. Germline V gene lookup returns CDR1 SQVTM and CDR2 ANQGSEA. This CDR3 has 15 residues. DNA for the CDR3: TGCAGCGTTTTAAGTCACTCCGCTCGCAACAATGAGCAGTTCTTC. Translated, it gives CSVLSHSARNNEQFF.